This T cell receptor (beta chain) was captured by sequencing in a study of blood T cell repertoires in COVID-19. Study information: The origin of the acute and convalescent COVID-19 samples was the United States, Italy and Spain.

Measured with immunoSEQ multiplex PCR; TCRdb has only the in-frame clones, and not every one. The sample yields approximately 100,000 clones, 70% to 90% seen once. V shed 5 bases and J 3 bases; nucleotides not matched to a gene: 2. Per the germline V gene, CDR1 is MNHEY and CDR2 is SVGEGT. The CDR3 has 14 amino acids. This clone was counted a single time. This TCR was sampled from a human donor in a cohort sampled during active COVID-19. The sequencing sample was made of peripheral blood. The V gene is TRBV6-2 or TRBV6-3, the J gene TRBJ2-1, with 9 bases fitting TRBD1. The CDR3 DNA reads TGTGCCAGCAGTACGGGACAGGGCTACAATGAGCAGTTCTTC. The encoded protein is CASSTGQGYNEQFF.